The 15 T cell receptor beta chains below come from one sample, sequenced in a study of blood T cell repertoires in COVID-19. This table comes from immunoSEQ multiplex PCR, and its TCRdb copy is limited to in-frame clones, with some not included. The sample includes more than 95,000 clones, 75% to 85% of them seen just once. The sequenced material came from peripheral blood. The receptors come from a man between 60 and 75 years old with acute or convalescent COVID-19.

This chain uses TRBV18 with TRBJ2-3; 11 bases fit TRBD2. The CDR3 is made up of 18 amino acids. V gave up 2 bases and J gave up 2 bases; unmatched junction bases: 9. Germline loops: CDR1 KGHSH, CDR2 LQKENI. Written as DNA, the CDR3 is TGTGCCAGCTCACCATTGCTAGCGGGAGGCCCCCTCACAGATACGCAGTATTTT. Translated, it gives CASSPLLAGGPLTDTQYF.

This rearrangement joins TRBV5-4 to TRBJ2-1, with a weak D call TRBD2 (6 bases). V was trimmed by 1 base and J by 4 bases, leaving 12 bases between them. Germline CDR1 is SGHNT and CDR2 is YYREEE (reference sequence). The CDR3 runs 15 residues. Written as DNA, the CDR3 is TGTGCCAGCAGCTTGACGGGGGACCCTTACAATGAGCAGTTCTTC. It is translated as CASSLTGDPYNEQFF.

This chain joins TRBV7-2 and TRBJ2-5; 7 nucleotides line up with TRBD1. V lost 8 bases to trimming and J lost 4 bases; unmatched junction nucleotides: 10. This CDR3 region has 14 residues. Germline CDR1 SGHTA, CDR2 FQGNSA. The chain's CDR3 is CASSRGPGGETQYF. CDR3 DNA: TGTGCCAGCTCGCGTGGGCCAGGGGGAGAGACCCAGTACTTC. The whole variable domain, filled in from reference TRBV7-2 and TRBJ2-5, reads GAGVSQSPSNKVTEKGKDVELRCDPISGHTALYWYRQSLGQGLEFLIYFQGNSAPDKSGLPSDRFSAERTGGSVSTLTIQRTQQEDSAVYLCASSRGPGGETQYFGPGTRLLVL.

V and J are TRBV10-3 and TRBJ2-3; 7 bases agree with TRBD2. In germline, CDR1 is ENHRY, CDR2 SYGVKD. V was clipped by 10 bases and J by 0 bases; unmatched bases: 10. The CDR3 runs to 15 residues. Here the CDR3 DNA reads TGTGCCACCGGGGGGAGGGTGACTAGCACAGATACGCAGTATTTT. It yields the protein CATGGRVTSTDTQYF.

By sample fraction, this clone is medium-sized. J is TRBJ2-2 and V is TRBV4-2; tentative D call: TRBD2 (6 bases). From germline, CDR1 is LGHNA and CDR2 YNFKEQ. V was clipped by 3 bases and J by 4 bases, with 6 bases between them. The CDR3 length is 13 residues. The CDR3 here is CASSQTSTGELFF. CDR3 bases: TGTGCCAGCAGCCAGACTAGCACCGGGGAGCTGTTTTTT.

The rearrangement joins TRBV6-4 to TRBJ1-1; D is perhaps TRBD1 (5 bases). Germline V gives CDR1 MRHNA, CDR2 SNTAGT. The CDR3 extends over 13 amino acids. Trimming left V 8 bases short and J 4 bases short, with 14 bases between. The CDR3 loop is CASGIPGGTEAFF. The CDR3 DNA follows: TGTGCCAGCGGGATTCCCGGGGGCACTGAAGCTTTCTTT.

This clone was recorded once. V and J are TRBV3-1 (or the pseudogene TRBV3-2) and TRBJ2-7; D might be TRBD2 (6 bases). The germline V gene encodes CDR1 LGHDT and CDR2 YNNKEL (reference sequence). The CDR3 spans 13 residues. Trimming cost V 1 base and J 7 bases, with 11 bases left between them. CDR3 DNA: TGTGCCAGCAGCCAAGGGGGAGCGGGTGAGCAGTACTTC. It codes for CASSQGGAGEQYF.

V gene TRBV4-1 combines with J gene TRBJ2-6; D possibly corresponds to TRBD2 (5 bases). This CDR3 has 18 residues. Germline V CDR1 and CDR2: MGHRA, YSYEKL. V lost 0 bases and J lost 1, with 13 bases in between. The DNA of the CDR3 is TGCGCCAGCAGCCAAGATCGCGCCCGGGGTTCTGGGGCCAACGTCCTGACTTTC. Amino acids: CASSQDRARGSGANVLTF.

The chain carries TRBV28 and TRBJ1-5, with 8 nucleotides matching TRBD1. Germline V CDR1 and CDR2: MDHEN, SYDVKM. The CDR3 is 15 amino acids. After removal of 2 bases from V and 1 base from J, the junction contained 1 base not matched to a gene. CDR3 region: CASSLGTGSNQPQHF. The CDR3 DNA is TGTGCCAGCAGTTTAGGGACAGGCAGCAATCAGCCCCAGCATTTT.

The chain recombines TRBV5-6 with TRBJ1-4; D remains unclear. The ends were cut back, 3 bases at V and 7 bases at J, with 16 bases in the middle. Germline values: CDR1 SGHDT, CDR2 YYEEEE. This CDR3 is built from 15 residues. CDR3 DNA: TGTGCCAGCAGCTCCCGCCACGGGGTTCGTGAAAAACTGTTTTTT. It specifies CASSSRHGVREKLFF.

The chain has TRBV7-9 and TRBJ2-1; TRBD2 is a possible D gene (7 bases). The CDR3 has 14 residues. V was clipped by 1 base and J by 10 bases, with 14 bases between them. From germline, CDR1 is SEHNR and CDR2 FQNEAQ (reference sequence). CDR3: CASSLVGGGHEQFF. CDR3 DNA: TGTGCCAGCAGCTTAGTAGGGGGGGGGCACGAGCAGTTCTTC. The variable domain in full, with the rest retrieved from reference TRBV7-9 and TRBJ2-1, is DTGVSQNPRHKITKRGQNVTFRCDPISEHNRLYWYRQTLGQGPEFLTYFQNEAQLEKSRLLSDRFSAERPKGSFSTLEIQRTEQGDSAMYLCASSLVGGGHEQFFGPGTRLTVL.

This clone has more than one count but fewer than ten. This chain links TRBV4-1 with TRBJ1-2; a possible D gene is TRBD1 (6 bases). Germline assignment: CDR1 MGHRA and CDR2 YSYEKL. V was clipped by 1 base and J by 4 bases, with 10 bases between them. The CDR3 is made up of 14 amino acids. The CDR3 loop is CASSQASGAYGYTF. The CDR3 DNA reads TGCGCCAGCAGCCAAGCGTCAGGGGCCTATGGCTACACCTTC.

This chain uses TRBV29-1 with TRBJ2-7; the D gene is possibly TRBD2 (6 bases). Germline CDR1 reads SQVTM; CDR2 reads ANQGSEA. The V gene lost 4 bases and the J gene lost 6 bases, with 13 bases spanning the gap. This CDR3 comprises 12 residues. As DNA, the CDR3 is TGCAGCGTTGGGCGGGATCCCCGCGAGCAGTACTTC. It codes for CSVGRDPREQYF.

The V and J genes are TRBV5-1 and TRBJ1-2; 12 positions match TRBD1. The CDR3 is made up of 16 amino acids. J gave up 7 bases and V 0 bases, and 7 bases lay outside the gene matches. Per germline, CDR1 SGHRS and CDR2 YFSETQ. In DNA, the CDR3 is TGCGCCAGCAGCTTGGGTGGGACAGGGGGCTTCTCTGGCTACACCTTC. Translated, it gives CASSLGGTGGFSGYTF. The full variable domain, in which reference TRBV5-1 and TRBJ1-2 provide the parts outside the CDR3, is KAGVTQTPRYLIKTRGQQVTLSCSPISGHRSVSWYQQTPGQGLQFLFEYFSETQRNKGNFPGRFSGRQFSNSRSEMNVSTLELGDSALYLCASSLGGTGGFSGYTFGSGTRLTVV.

The chain couples TRBV7-8 to TRBJ1-5; D perhaps matches TRBD1 (6 bases). V was shortened by 0 bases and J by 0 bases, with 12 bases between the two germline ends. The germline V gene has CDR1 SGHVS and CDR2 FQNEAQ. The CDR3 is made up of 17 amino acids. CDR3 sequence: CASSLAMAGDSNQPQHF. CDR3 in DNA: TGTGCCAGCAGCTTAGCGATGGCAGGGGATAGCAATCAGCCCCAGCATTTT.